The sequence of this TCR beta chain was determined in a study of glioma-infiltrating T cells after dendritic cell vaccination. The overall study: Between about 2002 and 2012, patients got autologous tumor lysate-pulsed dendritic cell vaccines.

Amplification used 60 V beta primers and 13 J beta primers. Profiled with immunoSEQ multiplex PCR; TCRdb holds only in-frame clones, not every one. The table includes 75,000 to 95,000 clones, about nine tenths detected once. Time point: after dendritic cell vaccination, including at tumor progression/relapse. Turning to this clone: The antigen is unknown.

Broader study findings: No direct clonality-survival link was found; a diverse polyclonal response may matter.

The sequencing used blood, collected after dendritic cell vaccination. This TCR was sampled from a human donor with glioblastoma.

Here the CDR3 reads CASGREGARETQYF. DNA of the CDR3: TGTGCCAGCGGGCGGGAGGGGGCTAGGGAGACCCAGTACTTC. The V gene is TRBV2, the J gene TRBJ2-5, with 9 nucleotides matching TRBD2. The V segment lost 8 bases and the J segment 5 bases; nucleotides outside the gene matches: 9. The CDR3 loop spans 14 amino acids. Germline-derived CDR1 and CDR2 are SNHLY and FYNNEI.